The 2 T cell receptor beta chains below all came from one sample that was sequenced in a study of CD8 T cells in Susac syndrome (dated by TCRdb to the late 2010s). The library was produced with the immunoSEQ multiplex PCR assay. RNA was extracted with the RNeasy kit and roughly 0.45 to 1 ug was reverse transcribed using random hexamers. TCRdb took the public reads, trimmed them with fastp at Q25, ran MiXCR for clone calling and kept in-frame beta chains. Rows matching on CDR3 protein sequence are summarized as one entry with the most common DNA and genes. This sample is represented by around 170,000 distinct CDR3 sequences; 92% of them were singletons. The biggest ten clones account for 0.08% of the sample. Sequencing used CD4+ T cells from PBMCs. Source of these receptors: a human donor in good health.

The V call is TRBV12-3 or TRBV12-4, the J call TRBJ2-5; a weak D match, TRBD2 (5 bases). This CDR3 region has 15 residues. V was pared by 8 bases and J by 0 bases, with 16 bases between. The CDR3 protein is CASGSGGLYQETQYF. In DNA, the CDR3 is TGTGCCAGCGGCTCCGGCGGACTCTACCAAGAGACCCAGTACTTC.

This clonotype appeared a single time. V is TRBV28 and J is TRBJ1-2; maybe TRBD1 (6 bases). V was cut by 1 base and J by 8 bases, with 11 bases left in between. Germline values: CDR1 MDHEN, CDR2 SYDVKM. The length of the CDR3 is 13 residues. In nucleotides, the CDR3 is TGTGCCAGCAGTTTATTAGCAGGGGCCGGCTACACCTTC. It is translated as CASSLLAGAGYTF.